Sequencing of this T cell receptor beta chain was carried out in a study of post-analysis software for immune sequencing data. General study results and limits: Those samples that were prepared in the same batch co-clustered strongly by F measure. In patients, about five TRBV segments were more frequent than in controls, with TRBV5-6, TRBV5-1 and TRBV20-1 among them.

Germline CDR1 SGDLS, CDR2 YYNGEE. V was trimmed by 0 bases and J by 1 base, leaving 11 bases between them. This CDR3 spans 16 amino acids. The TCR beta cDNA libraries contained unique molecular identifiers. TCRdb reprocessed the PCR reads with MiXCR, giving one entry per CDR3 protein. The data hold about 770,000 distinct CDR3 sequences, with approximately 44% observed a single time. In regard to this clonotype: Its antigen is as yet unknown.

Specimen: blood. The chain employs TRBV9 and TRBJ2-1; D is possibly TRBD1 (5 bases). The sequence was obtained from a girl aged 5-17 years with multiple sclerosis. The CDR3 sequence: CASSVATQGSYNEQFF. CDR3 coding DNA: TGTGCCAGCAGCGTAGCTACGCAGGGTTCCTACAATGAGCAGTTCTTC.